This paragraph reports one T cell receptor beta chain. PCR involved 60 Vbeta and 13 Jbeta primers. TCRdb's copy holds only in-frame clones and misses some; the assay was immunoSEQ multiplex PCR. The sample lists over 200,000 clones, roughly 80% occurring once. This specimen comes from a study of cytomegalovirus exposure and HLA in healthy donors. This CDR3 region has 13 residues. Germline lookup yields CDR1 MNHEY and CDR2 SVGAGI. Trimming stripped 6 bases from V and 5 bases from J, with 14 bases between. This chain links TRBV6-5 with TRBJ2-7; D may be TRBD2 (6 bases). The source is a woman in her thirties or forties in good health and CMV-seropositive. The sequenced sample was PBMCs. The CDR3 coding sequence is TGTGCCAGCAGGGGTAGGGAGGTCCACGAGCAGTACTTC. Translation: CASRGREVHEQYF.